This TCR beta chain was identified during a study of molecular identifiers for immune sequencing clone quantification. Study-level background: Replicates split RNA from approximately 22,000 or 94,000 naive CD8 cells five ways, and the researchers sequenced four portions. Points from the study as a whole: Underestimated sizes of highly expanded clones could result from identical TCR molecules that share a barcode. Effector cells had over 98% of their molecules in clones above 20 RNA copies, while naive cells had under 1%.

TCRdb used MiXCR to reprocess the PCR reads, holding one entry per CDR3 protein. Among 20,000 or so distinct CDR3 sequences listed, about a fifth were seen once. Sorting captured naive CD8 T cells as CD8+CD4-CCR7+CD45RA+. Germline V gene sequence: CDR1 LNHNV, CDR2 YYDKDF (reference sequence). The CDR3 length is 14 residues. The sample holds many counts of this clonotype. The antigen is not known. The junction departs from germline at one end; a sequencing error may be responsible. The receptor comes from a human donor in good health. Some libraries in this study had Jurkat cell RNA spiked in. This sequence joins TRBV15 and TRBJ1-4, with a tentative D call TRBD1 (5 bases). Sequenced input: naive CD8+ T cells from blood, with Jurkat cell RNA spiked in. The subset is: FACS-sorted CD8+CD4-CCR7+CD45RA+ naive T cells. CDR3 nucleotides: TGTGCCACCAGCGGAGACAGAAAGCTTGAAAAACTGTTTTTT. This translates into CATSGDRKLEKLFF.